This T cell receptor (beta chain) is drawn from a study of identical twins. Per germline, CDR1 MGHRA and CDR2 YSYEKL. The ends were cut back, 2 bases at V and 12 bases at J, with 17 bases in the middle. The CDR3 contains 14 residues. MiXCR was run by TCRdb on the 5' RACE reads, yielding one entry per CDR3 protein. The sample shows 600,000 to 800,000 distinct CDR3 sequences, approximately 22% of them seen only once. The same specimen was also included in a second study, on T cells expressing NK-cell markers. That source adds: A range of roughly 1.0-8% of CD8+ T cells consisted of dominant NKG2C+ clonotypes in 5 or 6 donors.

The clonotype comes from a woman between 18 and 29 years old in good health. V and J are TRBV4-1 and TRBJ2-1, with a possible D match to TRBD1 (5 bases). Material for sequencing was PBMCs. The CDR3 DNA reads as TGCGCCAGCAGCCAATCGACCCTGGGGCGTGGGCAGTTCTTC. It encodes CASSQSTLGRGQFF.